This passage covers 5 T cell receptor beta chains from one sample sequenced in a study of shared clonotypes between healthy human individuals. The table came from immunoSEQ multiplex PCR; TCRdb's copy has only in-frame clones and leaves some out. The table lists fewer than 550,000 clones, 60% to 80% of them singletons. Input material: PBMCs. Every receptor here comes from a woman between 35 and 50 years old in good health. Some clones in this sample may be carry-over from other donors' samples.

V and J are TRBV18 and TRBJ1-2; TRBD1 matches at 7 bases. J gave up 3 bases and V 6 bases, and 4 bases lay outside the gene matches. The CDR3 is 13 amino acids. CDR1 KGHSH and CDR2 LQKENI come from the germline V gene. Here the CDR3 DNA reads TGTGCCAGCTCCCGACAGGGCGACTATGGCTACACCTTC. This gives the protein CASSRQGDYGYTF. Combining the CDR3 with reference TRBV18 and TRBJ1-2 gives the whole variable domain NAGVMQNPRHLVRRRGQEARLRCSPMKGHSHVYWYRQLPEEGLKFMVYLQKENIIDESGMPKERFSAEFPKEGPSILRIQQVVRGDSAAYFCASSRQGDYGYTFGSGTRLTVV.

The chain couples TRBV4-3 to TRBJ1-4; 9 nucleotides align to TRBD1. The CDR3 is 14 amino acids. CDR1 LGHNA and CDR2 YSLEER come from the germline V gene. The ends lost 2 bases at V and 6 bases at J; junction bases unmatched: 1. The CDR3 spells CASSQNRGHEKLFF. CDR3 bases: TGCGCCAGCAGCCAAAACAGGGGGCATGAAAAACTGTTTTTT.

The CDR3 DNA sequence: TGTGCCAGCAGCTTATCCGGCCAGTCCTACGAGCAGTACTTC. Translated: CASSLSGQSYEQYF. This chain links TRBV7-3 with TRBJ2-7, with no clear D. The V and J ends lost 2 bases and 1 base respectively, with 9 bases between them. The CDR3 runs to 14 residues. In germline, CDR1 is SGHTA, CDR2 FQGTGA.

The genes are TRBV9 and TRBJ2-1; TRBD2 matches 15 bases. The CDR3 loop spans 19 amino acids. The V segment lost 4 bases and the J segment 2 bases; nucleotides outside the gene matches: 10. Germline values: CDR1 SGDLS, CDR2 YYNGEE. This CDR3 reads CASSFGTSGRKLAYNEQFF. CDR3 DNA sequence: TGTGCCAGCAGCTTCGGGACTAGCGGGAGGAAGTTGGCCTACAATGAGCAGTTCTTC.

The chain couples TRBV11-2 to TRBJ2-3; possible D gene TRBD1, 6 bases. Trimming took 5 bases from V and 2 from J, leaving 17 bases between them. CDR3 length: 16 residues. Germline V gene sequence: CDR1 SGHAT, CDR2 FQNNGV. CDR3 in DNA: TGTGCCAGCAGCCCTATTGAGGACAGACCCACAGATACGCAGTATTTT. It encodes CASSPIEDRPTDTQYF.